Included here is one T cell receptor beta chain sequence, with context. Profiled with immunoSEQ multiplex PCR; TCRdb holds only in-frame clones, not every one. The top ten hold 2% to 3% of the sample, which has 100,000 to 150,000 clones, approximately 90% seen once. V was shortened by 5 bases and J by 3 bases, with 11 bases between the two germline ends. Germline assignment: CDR1 SNHLY and CDR2 FYNNEI. The CDR3 has 13 amino acids. The data were obtained in a study of control samples from healthy donors and cancer patients. J is TRBJ2-7 and V is TRBV2; a weak D match, TRBD1 (6 bases). Sequencing was done on a sample of blood. This sequence was found in a man aged 40-50 years in good health. CDR3 loop: CASSLQGSYEQYF. CDR3 bases: TGTGCCAGCAGTTTACAGGGAAGCTACGAGCAGTACTTC.